This T cell receptor beta chain appears in the sequencing data of a study of identical twins. In its sample, this clonotype was seen many times. Template switching supplied a universal primer site; unique molecular identifiers were carried on the cDNA. In TCRdb, the 5' RACE reads were re-called with MiXCR into one record per CDR3 protein. This sample carries about 530,000 distinct CDR3 sequences, about a fifth of them seen once, and the ten largest clones take 0.48%. This CDR3 spans 15 amino acids. V lost 3 bases and J 2 bases, leaving 11 bases between the germline ends. These data were also filed under a second study, of yellow fever vaccine responses in identical twins.

The sequenced sample was CD4+ T cells sorted from blood. This clonotype was sampled from a young woman in good health. This chain links TRBV12-3 or TRBV12-4 with TRBJ2-1, with a tentative D call TRBD2 (5 bases). The CDR3: CASSLSGNPYNEQFF. The CDR3 bases are TGTGCCAGCAGTTTGAGCGGCAACCCCTACAATGAGCAGTTCTTC.